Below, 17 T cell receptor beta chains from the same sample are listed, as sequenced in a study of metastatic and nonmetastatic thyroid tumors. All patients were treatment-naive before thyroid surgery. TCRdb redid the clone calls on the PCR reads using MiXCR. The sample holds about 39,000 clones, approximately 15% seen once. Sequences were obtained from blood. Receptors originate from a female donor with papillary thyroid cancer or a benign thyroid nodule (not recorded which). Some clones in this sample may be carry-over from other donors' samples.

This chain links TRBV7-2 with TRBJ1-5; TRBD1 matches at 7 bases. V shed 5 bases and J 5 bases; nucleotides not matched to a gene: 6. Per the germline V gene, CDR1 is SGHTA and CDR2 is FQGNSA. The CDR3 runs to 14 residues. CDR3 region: CASSEDRVDQPQHF. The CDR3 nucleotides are TGTGCCAGCAGCGAAGACAGGGTAGATCAGCCCCAGCATTTT.

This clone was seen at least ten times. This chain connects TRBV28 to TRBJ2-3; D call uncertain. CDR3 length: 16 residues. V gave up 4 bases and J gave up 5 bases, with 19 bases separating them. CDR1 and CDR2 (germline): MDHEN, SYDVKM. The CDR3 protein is CASSSHLRSSGDTQYF. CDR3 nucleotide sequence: TGTGCCAGCAGTTCCCACCTTAGGTCTTCAGGAGATACGCAGTATTTT.

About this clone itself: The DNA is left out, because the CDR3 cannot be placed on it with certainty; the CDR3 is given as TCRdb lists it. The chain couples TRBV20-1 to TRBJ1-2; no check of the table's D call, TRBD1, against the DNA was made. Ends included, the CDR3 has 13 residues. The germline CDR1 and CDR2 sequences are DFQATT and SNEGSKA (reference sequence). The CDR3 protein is CSSTKGPNYGCTF.

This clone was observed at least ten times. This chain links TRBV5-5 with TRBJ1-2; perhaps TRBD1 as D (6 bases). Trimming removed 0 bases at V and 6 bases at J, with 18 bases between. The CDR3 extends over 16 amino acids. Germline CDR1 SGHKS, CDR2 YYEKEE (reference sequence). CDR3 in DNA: TGTGCCAGCAGCTTGGAGTTCGGGGGCGCAGTGAATGGCTACACCTTC. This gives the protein CASSLEFGGAVNGYTF.

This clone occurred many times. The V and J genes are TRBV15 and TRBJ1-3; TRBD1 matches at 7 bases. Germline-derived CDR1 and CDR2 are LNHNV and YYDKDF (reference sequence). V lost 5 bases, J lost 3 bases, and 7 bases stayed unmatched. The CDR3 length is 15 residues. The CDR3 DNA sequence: TGTGCCACCAGCTCCAGAACAGGGGTTGGAAACACCATATATTTT. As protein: CATSSRTGVGNTIYF.

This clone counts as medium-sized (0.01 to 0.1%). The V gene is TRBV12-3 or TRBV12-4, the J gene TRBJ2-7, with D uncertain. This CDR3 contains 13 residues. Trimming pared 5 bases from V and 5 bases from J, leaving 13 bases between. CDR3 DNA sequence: TGTGCCAGCAGTCCTGGGAACGTGAACGAGCAGTACTTC. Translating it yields CASSPGNVNEQYF.

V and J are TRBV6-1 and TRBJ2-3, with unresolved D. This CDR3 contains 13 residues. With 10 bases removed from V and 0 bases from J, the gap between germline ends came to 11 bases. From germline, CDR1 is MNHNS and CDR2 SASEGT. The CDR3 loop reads CATISASTDTQYF. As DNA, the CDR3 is TGTGCCACCATCAGTGCTAGCACAGATACGCAGTATTTT.

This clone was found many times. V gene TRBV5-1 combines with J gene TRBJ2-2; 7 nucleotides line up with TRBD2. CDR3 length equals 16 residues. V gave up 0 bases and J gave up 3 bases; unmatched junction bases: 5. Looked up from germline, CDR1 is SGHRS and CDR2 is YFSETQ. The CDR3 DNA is TGCGCCAGCAGCTTGGCCGACCGGGAGGACACCGGGGAGCTGTTTTTT. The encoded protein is CASSLADREDTGELFF.

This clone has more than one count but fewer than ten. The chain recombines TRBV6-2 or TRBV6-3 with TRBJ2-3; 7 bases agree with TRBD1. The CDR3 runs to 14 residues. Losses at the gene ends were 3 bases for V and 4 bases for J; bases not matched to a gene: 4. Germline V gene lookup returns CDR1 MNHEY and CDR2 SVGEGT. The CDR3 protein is CASSYRQGSDTQYF. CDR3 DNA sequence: TGTGCCAGCAGTTATCGACAGGGCTCAGATACGCAGTATTTT.

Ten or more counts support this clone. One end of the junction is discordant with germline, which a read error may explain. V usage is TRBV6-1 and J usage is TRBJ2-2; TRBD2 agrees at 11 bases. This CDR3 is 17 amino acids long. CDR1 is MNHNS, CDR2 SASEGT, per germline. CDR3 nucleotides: TGTGCCAACAGTGAGTCTTTAGCGGGAGGGCCTTTCGGGGAGCTGTTTTTT. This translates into CANSESLAGGPFGELFF.

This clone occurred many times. Here the CDR3 DNA reads TGCAGTGCTAGTGGGGGGACTAGCGGGAGCTACGAGCAGTACTTC. Protein: CSASGGTSGSYEQYF. The rearrangement links TRBV20-1 to TRBJ2-7; TRBD2 agrees at 14 bases. V gave up 3 bases and J gave up 3 bases; unmatched junction bases: 4. The germline V gene has CDR1 DFQATT and CDR2 SNEGSKA (reference sequence). The length of the CDR3 is 15 residues.

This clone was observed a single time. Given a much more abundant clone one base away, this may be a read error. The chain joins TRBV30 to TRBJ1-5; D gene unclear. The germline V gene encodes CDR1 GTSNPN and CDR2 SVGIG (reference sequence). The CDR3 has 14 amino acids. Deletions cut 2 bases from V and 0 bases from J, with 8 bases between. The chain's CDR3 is CAWSSRYSNQPQHF. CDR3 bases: TGTGCCTGGAGTAGCCGGTATAGCAATCAGCCCCAGCATTTT. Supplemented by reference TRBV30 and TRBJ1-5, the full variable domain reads SQTIHQWPATLVQPVGSPLSLECTVEGTSNPNLYWYRQAAGRGLQLLFYSVGIGQISSEVPQNLSASRPQDRQFILSSKKLLLSDSGFYLCAWSSRYSNQPQHFGDGTRLSIL.

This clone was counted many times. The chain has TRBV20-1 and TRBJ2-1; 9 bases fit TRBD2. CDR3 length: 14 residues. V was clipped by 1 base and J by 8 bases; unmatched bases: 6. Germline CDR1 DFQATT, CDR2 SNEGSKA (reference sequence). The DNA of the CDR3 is TGCAGTGCTAGAGGACCTAGCGGGAAGGATGAGCAGTTCTTC. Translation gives CSARGPSGKDEQFF.

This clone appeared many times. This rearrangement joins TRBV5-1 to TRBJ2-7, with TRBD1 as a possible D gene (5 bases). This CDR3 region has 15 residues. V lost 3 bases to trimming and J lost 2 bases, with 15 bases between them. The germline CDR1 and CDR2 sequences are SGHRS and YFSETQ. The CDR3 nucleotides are TGCGCCAGCAGCTCAGGACATTCGAAAGCCTACGAGCAGTACTTC. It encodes CASSSGHSKAYEQYF.

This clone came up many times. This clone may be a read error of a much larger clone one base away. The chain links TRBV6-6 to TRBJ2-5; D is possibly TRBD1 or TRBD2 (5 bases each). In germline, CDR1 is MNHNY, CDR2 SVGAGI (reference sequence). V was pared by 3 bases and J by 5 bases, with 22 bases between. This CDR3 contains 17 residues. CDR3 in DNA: TGTGCCAGCAGTTATTTAGGATCGGGGCGTTTTGTGGAGACCCAGTACTTC. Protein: CASSYLGSGRFVETQYF.

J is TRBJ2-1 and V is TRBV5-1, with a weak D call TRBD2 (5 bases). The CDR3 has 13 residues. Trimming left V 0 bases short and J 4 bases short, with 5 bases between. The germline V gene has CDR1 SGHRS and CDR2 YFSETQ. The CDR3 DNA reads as TGCGCCAGCAGCTTGGGAGGGTACAATGAGCAGTTCTTC. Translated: CASSLGGYNEQFF.

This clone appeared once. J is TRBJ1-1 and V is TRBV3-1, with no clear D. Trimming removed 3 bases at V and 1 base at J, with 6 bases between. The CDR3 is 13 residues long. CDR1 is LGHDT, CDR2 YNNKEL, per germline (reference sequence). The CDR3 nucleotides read TGTGCCAGCAGCCAGGGCTCGAACACTGAAGCTTTCTTT. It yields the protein CASSQGSNTEAFF.